Below are 29 T cell receptor beta chains sequenced from a single sample in a study of blood T cell repertoires in COVID-19. The assay was immunoSEQ multiplex PCR, and TCRdb's table has in-frame clones only and misses some. The data contain 150,000 to 200,000 clones, 89% of them singletons. The sequenced material came from PBMCs or T cells enriched from blood (not recorded which). Receptor source: a woman aged 18-29 years who had recovered from COVID-19.

CDR3 sequence reads: CSRRENTEAFF. The CDR3 nucleotides are TGCAGCCGCAGGGAGAACACTGAAGCTTTCTTT. V usage is TRBV20-1 and J usage is TRBJ1-1; tentative D call: TRBD1 (5 bases). The CDR3 extends over 11 amino acids. Germline lookup yields CDR1 DFQATT and CDR2 SNEGSKA (reference sequence).

The chain joins TRBV27 to TRBJ2-1, with 9 bases identical to TRBD1. The CDR3 has 15 amino acids. Germline CDR1 is MNHEY and CDR2 is SMNVEV (reference sequence). V gave up 3 bases and J gave up 8 bases; unmatched junction bases: 8. In DNA form, the CDR3 reads TGTGCCAGCAGTTTTCTGACAGGGGGTAGGTATGAGCAGTTCTTC. Encoded protein: CASSFLTGGRYEQFF.

The J gene is TRBJ2-2, the V gene TRBV4-1; 7 bases align to TRBD2. Trimming took 2 bases from V and 5 from J; bases not matched to a gene: 20. The CDR3 totals 20 residues. Germline CDR1 is MGHRA and CDR2 is YSYEKL. The CDR3 protein is CASSQRRLSGTLLRTGELFF. CDR3 coding DNA: TGCGCCAGCAGCCAACGCCGACTAAGCGGGACCCTCCTTCGTACCGGGGAGCTGTTTTTT.

This chain connects TRBV5-1 to TRBJ1-2, with D maybe TRBD1 (5 bases). Germline lookup yields CDR1 SGHRS and CDR2 YFSETQ. V was cut by 4 bases and J by 4 bases, with 11 bases left in between. CDR3 length: 13 residues. Here the CDR3 DNA reads TGCGCCAGCAGCGCCCACGACAGCTATGGCTACACCTTC. The encoded protein is CASSAHDSYGYTF.

The V call is TRBV29-1, the J call TRBJ2-1, with TRBD2 matching over 9 bases. V lost 4 bases to trimming and J lost 3 bases; unmatched junction nucleotides: 7. The germline gives CDR1 SQVTM, CDR2 ANQGSEA. CDR3 length: 15 amino acids. CDR3 in amino acids: CSVAGLAGDYNEQFF. In nucleotides, the CDR3 is TGCAGCGTTGCCGGATTAGCGGGAGACTACAATGAGCAGTTCTTC.

This rearrangement joins TRBV5-4 to TRBJ2-7; 10 nucleotides align to TRBD1. Germline CDR1 reads SGHNT; CDR2 reads YYREEE (reference sequence). V trimming: 2 bases; J trimming: 5 bases; junction bases outside the gene matches: 4. The CDR3 extends over 14 amino acids. The CDR3 nucleotides read TGTGCCAGCAGCTTCCTGACAGGGGGCAACGAGCAGTACTTC. Its translation is CASSFLTGGNEQYF.

This clone was recorded only once. The rearrangement links TRBV2 to TRBJ2-1; D is possibly TRBD2 (5 bases). Germline V CDR1 and CDR2: SNHLY, FYNNEI. CDR3 length: 15 residues. Between the trimmed V and J ends, which lost 1 base and 6 bases, there was a span of 13 bases. The CDR3 DNA is TGTGCCAGCAGTGAAGTTAGGACTCAATTCAATGAGCAGTTCTTC. This sequence encodes CASSEVRTQFNEQFF. Complete variable domain (other parts from reference TRBV2 and TRBJ2-1): EPEVTQTPSHQVTQMGQEVILRCVPISNHLYFYWYRQILGQKVEFLVSFYNNEISEKSEIFDDQFSVERPDGSNFTLKIRSTKLEDSAMYFCASSEVRTQFNEQFFGPGTRLTVL.

The chain couples TRBV7-6 to TRBJ2-1, with D maybe TRBD2 (6 bases). Trimming shortened V by 5 bases and J by 0 bases, and 11 bases separated the two germline ends. From germline, CDR1 is SGHVS and CDR2 FNYEAQ. The CDR3 has 15 residues. CDR3 sequence: CASSRDGSSYNEQFF. The CDR3 DNA reads as TGTGCCAGCAGCCGGGACGGGAGCTCCTACAATGAGCAGTTCTTC.

The chain links TRBV19 to TRBJ2-2; a weak D match, TRBD1 (6 bases). CDR3 size: 16 residues. Germline assignment: CDR1 LNHDA and CDR2 SQIVND (reference sequence). Trimming removed 2 bases from V and 6 bases from J, with 16 bases in between. The CDR3 reads CASSITRYEGAGELFF. As DNA, the CDR3 is TGTGCCAGTAGTATAACACGCTACGAGGGGGCCGGGGAGCTGTTTTTT.

The CDR3 region has the DNA TGTGCCAGCAGTTTCGGGGAGCAGCCCCAGCATTTT. Its translation is CASSFGEQPQHF. The J gene is TRBJ1-5, the V gene TRBV28; D gene uncertain. The V end lost 3 bases, the J end lost 7 bases, and 7 bases lay between the germline ends. CDR3 size: 12 residues. Germline CDR1 MDHEN, CDR2 SYDVKM.

The rearrangement uses TRBV6-5 and TRBJ2-7; the match to TRBD2 covers 8 bases. Germline V gene sequence: CDR1 MNHEY, CDR2 SVGAGI. J gave up 7 bases and V 7 bases, and 9 bases lay outside the gene matches. CDR3 size: 13 residues. DNA of the CDR3: TGTGCCAGCAAGGCGGCGGGAGGTCGGGAGCAGTACTTC. Its translation: CASKAAGGREQYF.

J is TRBJ1-2 and V is TRBV6-5; 8 bases fit TRBD1. Per germline, CDR1 MNHEY and CDR2 SVGAGI. This CDR3 has 15 residues. The junction had 9 bases not matched to a gene; V was cut back by 4 bases and J by 5 bases. CDR3 nucleotide sequence: TGTGCCAGCAGTTCCCCCCAACAGGGGGAGTATGGCTACACCTTC. This sequence encodes CASSSPQQGEYGYTF.

CDR3 sequence: CASSRPYNEQFF. The CDR3 DNA follows: TGTGCCAGCTCGCGGCCATACAATGAGCAGTTCTTC. The chain employs TRBV2 and TRBJ2-1; D call uncertain. Per germline, CDR1 SNHLY and CDR2 FYNNEI. The V end lost 8 bases, the J end lost 4 bases, and 9 bases lay between the germline ends. The CDR3 spans 12 residues.

This sequence joins TRBV5-1 and TRBJ1-1; D gene ambiguous. Trimming shortened V by 4 bases and J by 0 bases, and 10 bases separated the two germline ends. This CDR3 is built from 14 residues. CDR1 and CDR2 from the germline V gene are SGHRS and YFSETQ. This CDR3 is CASSTGNMNTEAFF. The CDR3 DNA is TGCGCCAGCAGCACCGGGAATATGAACACTGAAGCTTTCTTT.

The V and J genes are TRBV29-1 and TRBJ1-1, with D unclear. Germline CDR1 SQVTM, CDR2 ANQGSEA. There are 13 residues in the CDR3. V shed 3 bases and J shed 1 base, with 9 bases lying between them. The CDR3 region has the DNA TGCAGCGTTGAGGGCGAAAGGAACACTGAAGCTTTCTTT. This sequence encodes CSVEGERNTEAFF.

The CDR3 DNA follows: TGTGCCAGCACCCCTAGGTCGGGGTTAGCGAACACTGAAGCTTTCTTT. Translated, it gives CASTPRSGLANTEAFF. The chain links TRBV28 to TRBJ1-1; D is unresolved. The CDR3 is 16 residues long. Germline CDR1 MDHEN, CDR2 SYDVKM. V was trimmed by 7 bases and J by 1 base, leaving 19 bases between them. Complete variable domain (other parts from reference TRBV28 and TRBJ1-1): DVKVTQSSRYLVKRTGEKVFLECVQDMDHENMFWYRQDPGLGLRLIYFSYDVKMKEKGDIPEGYSVSREKKERFSLILESASTNQTSMYLCASTPRSGLANTEAFFGQGTRLTVV.

V and J are TRBV7-9 and TRBJ2-1; the match to TRBD2 covers 9 bases. V trimming: 5 bases; J trimming: 3 bases; junction bases outside the gene matches: 14. CDR3 size: 18 residues. Looked up from germline, CDR1 is SEHNR and CDR2 is FQNEAQ (reference sequence). This CDR3 reads CASSPTSGDLQFYNEQFF. CDR3 nucleotide sequence: TGTGCCAGCAGCCCGACTAGCGGAGATCTCCAGTTCTACAATGAGCAGTTCTTC.

V and J are TRBV6-5 and TRBJ2-1, with 10 bases that match TRBD2. The CDR3 has 15 amino acids. CDR1 MNHEY and CDR2 SVGAGI come from the germline V gene. With V trimmed by 4 bases and J by 5 bases, 5 bases remained unmatched. The CDR3 is CASSSLAGGDNEQFF. In DNA, the CDR3 is TGTGCCAGCAGTTCCTTAGCGGGAGGAGACAATGAGCAGTTCTTC.

This rearrangement joins TRBV18 to TRBJ2-1, with D perhaps matching TRBD2 (5 bases). This CDR3 contains 12 residues. CDR1 and CDR2 (germline): KGHSH, LQKENI. Trimming left V 8 bases short and J 8 bases short, with 13 bases between. DNA for the CDR3: TGTGCCAGCCCAGATGCCGGGGATGAGCAGTTCTTC. This translates into CASPDAGDEQFF. Looking up the rest from reference TRBV18 and TRBJ2-1 gives the full variable domain: NAGVMQNPRHLVRRRGQEARLRCSPMKGHSHVYWYRQLPEEGLKFMVYLQKENIIDESGMPKERFSAEFPKEGPSILRIQQVVRGDSAAYFCASPDAGDEQFFGPGTRLTVL.

This clone was found a few times. The rearrangement links TRBV4-1 to TRBJ1-2; no clear D gene. This CDR3 region has 14 residues. Trimming shortened V by 1 base and J by 6 bases, and 12 bases separated the two germline ends. CDR1 is MGHRA and CDR2 is YSYEKL in the germline V gene. CDR3 sequence (DNA): TGCGCCAGCAGCCAAGTTAACAGACGGAATGGCTACACCTTC. It encodes CASSQVNRRNGYTF.

The chain carries TRBV19 and TRBJ1-1; a weak D match, TRBD1 (6 bases). The germline V and J ends were trimmed by 10 bases and 4 bases, with 16 bases remaining between them. The CDR3 has 13 amino acids. In germline, CDR1 is LNHDA, CDR2 SQIVND (reference sequence). As DNA, the CDR3 is TGTGCCACCGGGGGGGCGGGGGTCACTGAAGCTTTCTTT. This codes for CATGGAGVTEAFF. The variable domain in full, with the rest retrieved from reference TRBV19 and TRBJ1-1, is DGGITQSPKYLFRKEGQNVTLSCEQNLNHDAMYWYRQDPGQGLRLIYYSQIVNDFQKGDIAEGYSVSREKKESFPLTVTSAQKNPTAFYLCATGGAGVTEAFFGQGTRLTVV.

The chain has TRBV2 and TRBJ2-4; possibly TRBD2 for D (6 bases). CDR1 SNHLY and CDR2 FYNNEI come from the germline V gene. Trimming removed 6 bases at V and 0 bases at J, with 18 bases between. This CDR3 is built from 17 residues. The CDR3: CASRVEGLPLAKNIQYF. Here the CDR3 DNA reads TGTGCCAGCAGGGTGGAGGGGCTGCCCCTAGCCAAAAACATTCAGTACTTC.

This chain connects TRBV7-6 to TRBJ2-7; 9 bases match TRBD1. The germline gives CDR1 SGHVS, CDR2 FNYEAQ. The CDR3 consists of 16 residues. The J segment lost 2 bases and the V segment lost 1 base, leaving 6 bases of the junction unmatched. The DNA of the CDR3 is TGTGCCAGCAGCTTAGGGCCGGGACAGGGCACCTACGAGCAGTACTTC. It specifies CASSLGPGQGTYEQYF.

The chain recombines TRBV7-9 with TRBJ2-1, with TRBD2 matching 7 bases. This CDR3 is 15 amino acids long. Germline CDR1 reads SEHNR; CDR2 reads FQNEAQ (reference sequence). Trimming at V came to 6 bases and at J to 3 bases, leaving 8 bases not matched to a gene. The CDR3 DNA sequence: TGTGCCAGCAGTCCAAAGAGGGAGGGCTACAATGAGCAGTTCTTC. Its protein is CASSPKREGYNEQFF.

The rearrangement uses TRBV27 and TRBJ2-2, with D possibly TRBD1 on 5 matching bases. The CDR3 length is 13 residues. CDR1 is MNHEY and CDR2 is SMNVEV in the germline V gene (reference sequence). The V end lost 5 bases, the J end lost 7 bases, and 11 bases lay between the germline ends. The DNA of the CDR3 is TGTGCCAGCAGTGTTAGGGGTATCGGGGAGCTGTTTTTT. This sequence encodes CASSVRGIGELFF.

The chain has TRBV28 and TRBJ1-2, with a possible D match to TRBD1 (5 bases). V was trimmed by 4 bases and J by 6 bases, leaving 9 bases between them. The CDR3 contains 12 residues. CDR1 MDHEN and CDR2 SYDVKM come from the germline V gene. CDR3 region: CASSSGGNGYTF. The CDR3 DNA reads as TGTGCCAGCAGTTCCGGGGGAAATGGCTACACCTTC.

V usage is TRBV11-2 and J usage is TRBJ1-1, with TRBD1 matching 7 bases. This CDR3 spans 12 amino acids. Germline V CDR1 and CDR2: SGHAT, FQNNGV. Trimming cost V 5 bases and J 6 bases; bases outside gene matches: 3. As DNA, the CDR3 is TGTGCCAGCAGCCCGGGACAGCCTGAAGCTTTCTTT. Amino acids: CASSPGQPEAFF.

The CDR3 loop is CASSLDRSGTGPSGGNTIYF. CDR3 nucleotide sequence: TGTGCCAGCAGCTTAGATAGGTCCGGGACAGGGCCTTCTGGAGGAAACACCATATATTTT. The chain has TRBV11-2 and TRBJ1-3; 9 positions agree with TRBD1. Per germline, CDR1 SGHAT and CDR2 FQNNGV. Trimming at V came to 0 bases and at J to 4 bases, leaving 16 bases not matched to a gene. The CDR3 extends over 20 amino acids.

The genes are TRBV20-1 and TRBJ1-2, with D unclear. Deletions cut 2 bases from V and 13 bases from J, with 11 bases between. Germline V gives CDR1 DFQATT, CDR2 SNEGSKA (reference sequence). This CDR3 region has 10 residues. The CDR3 nucleotides are TGCAGTGCTAGAAGCGGGTCACCCACCTTC. As protein: CSARSGSPTF.